One T cell receptor beta chain is described in this entry. Its antigen is unidentified. Trimming took off 7 bases at V and 2 bases at J, with 9 bases between the two ends. Germline V gene lookup returns CDR1 MNHEY and CDR2 SVGAGI. There are 13 residues in the CDR3. The data are from a study of a mutant IDH1 vaccine in newly diagnosed glioma. Study-wide context: The treated group averaged 40.4 years old and was 62.5% male, approximately 38% female.

Indicated time point: week 35, safety follow-up. The investigators gave 300 ug of mutant IDH1 20-mer peptide in each vaccine dose, together with topical imiquimod. This table comes from immunoSEQ multiplex PCR, and its TCRdb copy is limited to in-frame clones, with some not included. The data hold 30,000 to 40,000 clones, with over 75% observed a single time. The V call is TRBV6-5, the J call TRBJ1-5; D ambiguous. This material consisted of PBMCs, taken from a glioma patient whose treatment included an IDH1 peptide vaccine. This receptor was identified in a man aged 35 to 55 with glioma. Some clones in this sample may be carry-over from other donors' samples. This CDR3 reads CASTTTGNQPQHF. The CDR3 nucleotides are TGTGCCAGCACAACGACGGGCAATCAGCCCCAGCATTTT.